The clone carrying this T cell receptor (beta chain) was recorded many times. Its target is not known. These data come from a study of T-cell reconstitution after alpha-beta-depleted transplantation in children. Overall study findings and caveats: The high TCRbeta diversity at day 60 in some patients came from surviving recipient T cells and thymic progenitors. T-cell counts and diversity at one year following transplant were attributed mainly to newly produced T cells. Expanded graft clones, several hundred of them, were reportedly the source of alpha-beta T cells about two months after transplant.

CDR1 is SGHRS, CDR2 YFSETQ, per germline. Trimming took 4 bases from V and 1 from J; bases not matched to a gene: 2. This CDR3 contains 15 residues. Unique molecular identifiers were used to barcode this TCRbeta library. A single record per CDR3 protein comes from TCRdb applying MiXCR to the PCR reads. Among about 31,000 distinct CDR3 sequences listed, nearly 6.5% were seen once. V and J are TRBV5-1 and TRBJ2-1; 10 positions agree with TRBD2. The sample here was peripheral blood, taken 60 days after TCRalphabeta/CD19-depleted stem cell transplant. This receptor was obtained from a child younger than two who had a stem cell transplant for acute myeloid leukemia, so the T cells may come from the graft donor. The CDR3 bases are TGCGCCAGCAGCCCGGGACTAGCGTCCTACAATGAGCAGTTCTTC. It yields the protein CASSPGLASYNEQFF.